This TCR beta chain was captured by sequencing in a study of shared clonotypes between healthy human individuals. Assay execution proceeded at the deep level. Method: immunoSEQ multiplex PCR; TCRdb's copy keeps in-frame clones and lacks some. The sample lists roughly 2,500,000 clones, over 85% occurring once. It was into CD45RA+ naive and CD45RA-negative memory subsets that the CD4+ cells were split. This CDR3 comprises 15 residues. Trimming cost V 3 bases and J 1 base; bases outside gene matches: 5. CDR1 SGHTA and CDR2 FQGNSA come from the germline V gene. The receptor's source is a man aged 18 to 29 in good health. Some clones in this sample may be carry-over from other donors' samples. The sequenced material came from naive CD4+ T cells from PBMCs. Subset meaning: CD45RA+ positively selected. The rearrangement links TRBV7-2 to TRBJ1-1; 7 nucleotides align to TRBD1. The CDR3 region has the DNA TGTGCCAGCAGCTTCGGGACAGACTCGAACACTGAAGCTTTCTTT. It codes for CASSFGTDSNTEAFF.